The text below deals with one T cell receptor beta chain. Its target is not known. This specimen belongs to a study of identical twins. Template switching supplied a universal primer site; unique molecular identifiers were carried on the cDNA. TCRdb used MiXCR to reprocess the 5' RACE reads, holding one entry per CDR3 protein. The top ten clones hold 3.5% to 4.5% of a sample with under 250,000 distinct CDR3 sequences, roughly an eighth of them seen once. Points from the study as a whole: Whereas memory repertoires showed no such difference, abundant cord blood beta clonotypes carried fewer insertions. Invariant MAIT and iNKT cells are populations that could partly confound zero-insertion analyses. Out-of-frame alpha sequences that twins shared showed excess low generation probability.

The data were also submitted as part of a second study, on yellow fever vaccine responses in identical twins.

Sequenced: memory (CD45RO+) T cells sorted from blood. This receptor was taken from a woman aged 18-30 years in good health.

CDR3 sequence (DNA): TGTGCCATCAGTGCTGGAAACATTCAGTACTTC. Its protein product is CAISAGNIQYF. The rearrangement uses TRBV10-3 and TRBJ2-4; D unresolved. V was trimmed by 4 bases and J by 6 bases, leaving 4 bases between them. Germline CDR1 reads ENHRY; CDR2 reads SYGVKD. The CDR3 runs to 11 residues.